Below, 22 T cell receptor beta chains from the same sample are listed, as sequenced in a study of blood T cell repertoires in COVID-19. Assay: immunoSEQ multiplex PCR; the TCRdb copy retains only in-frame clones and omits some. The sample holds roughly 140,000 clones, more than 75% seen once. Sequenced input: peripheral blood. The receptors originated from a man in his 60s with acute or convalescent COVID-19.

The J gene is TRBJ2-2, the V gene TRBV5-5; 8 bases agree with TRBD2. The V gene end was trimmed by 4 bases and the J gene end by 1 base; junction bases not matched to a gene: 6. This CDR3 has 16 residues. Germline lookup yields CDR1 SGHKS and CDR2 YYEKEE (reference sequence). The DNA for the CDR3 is TGTGCCAGCAGCCAATTAAGCGGGGGGAACACCGGGGAGCTGTTTTTT. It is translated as CASSQLSGGNTGELFF.

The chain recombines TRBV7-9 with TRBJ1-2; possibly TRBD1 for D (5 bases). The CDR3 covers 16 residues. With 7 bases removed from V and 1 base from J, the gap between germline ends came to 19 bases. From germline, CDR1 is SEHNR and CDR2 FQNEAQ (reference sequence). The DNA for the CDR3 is TGTGCCAGCACCCTACCTGGGGCTTTAGATAACTATGGCTACACCTTC. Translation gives CASTLPGALDNYGYTF. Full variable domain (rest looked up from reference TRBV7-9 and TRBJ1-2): DTGVSQNPRHKITKRGQNVTFRCDPISEHNRLYWYRQTLGQGPEFLTYFQNEAQLEKSRLLSDRFSAERPKGSFSTLEIQRTEQGDSAMYLCASTLPGALDNYGYTFGSGTRLTVV.

The CDR3 region is CATSRGTGGETQYF. In nucleotides, the CDR3 is TGTGCCACCAGCAGGGGGACAGGCGGGGAGACCCAGTACTTC. This sequence joins TRBV15 and TRBJ2-5; 8 nucleotides align to TRBD1. Trimming cost V 3 bases and J 5 bases; bases outside gene matches: 5. This CDR3 contains 14 residues. The germline gives CDR1 LNHNV, CDR2 YYDKDF (reference sequence). The full variable domain, with the rest looked up from reference TRBV15 and TRBJ2-5, is DAMVIQNPRYQVTQFGKPVTLSCSQTLNHNVMYWYQQKSSQAPKLLFHYYDKDFNNEADTPDNFQSRRPNTSFCFLDIRSPGLGDTAMYLCATSRGTGGETQYFGPGTRLLVL.

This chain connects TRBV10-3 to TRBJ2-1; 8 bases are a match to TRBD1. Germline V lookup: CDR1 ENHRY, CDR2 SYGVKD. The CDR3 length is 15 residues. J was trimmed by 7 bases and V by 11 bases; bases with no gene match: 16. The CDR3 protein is CAVLPGQGAWNEQFF. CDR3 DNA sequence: TGTGCCGTCTTACCCGGGCAGGGGGCGTGGAATGAGCAGTTCTTC.

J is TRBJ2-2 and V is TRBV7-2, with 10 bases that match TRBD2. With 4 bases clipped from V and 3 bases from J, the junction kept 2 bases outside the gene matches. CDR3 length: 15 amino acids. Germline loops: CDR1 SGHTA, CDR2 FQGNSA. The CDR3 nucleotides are TGTGCCAGCAGCTGGACTAGCGGTTACACCGGGGAGCTGTTTTTT. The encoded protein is CASSWTSGYTGELFF.

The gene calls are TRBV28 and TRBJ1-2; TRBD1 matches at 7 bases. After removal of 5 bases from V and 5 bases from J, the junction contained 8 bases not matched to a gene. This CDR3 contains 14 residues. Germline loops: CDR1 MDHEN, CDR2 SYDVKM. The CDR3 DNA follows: TGTGCCAGCAGTCCCCCCTTGACAGGGTATGGCTACACCTTC. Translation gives CASSPPLTGYGYTF.

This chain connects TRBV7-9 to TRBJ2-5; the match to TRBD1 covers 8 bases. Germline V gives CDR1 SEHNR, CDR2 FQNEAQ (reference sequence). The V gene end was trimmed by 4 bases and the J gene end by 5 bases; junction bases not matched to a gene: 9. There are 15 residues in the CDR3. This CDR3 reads CASSSGTGGEETQYF. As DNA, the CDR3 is TGTGCCAGCAGCTCGGGGACAGGAGGGGAGGAGACCCAGTACTTC.

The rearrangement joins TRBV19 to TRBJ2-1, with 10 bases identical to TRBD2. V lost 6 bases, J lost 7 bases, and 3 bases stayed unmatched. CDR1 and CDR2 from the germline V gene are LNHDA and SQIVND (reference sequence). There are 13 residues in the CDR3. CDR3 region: CASRTSGWNEQFF. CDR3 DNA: TGTGCCAGTAGGACTAGCGGGTGGAATGAGCAGTTCTTC.

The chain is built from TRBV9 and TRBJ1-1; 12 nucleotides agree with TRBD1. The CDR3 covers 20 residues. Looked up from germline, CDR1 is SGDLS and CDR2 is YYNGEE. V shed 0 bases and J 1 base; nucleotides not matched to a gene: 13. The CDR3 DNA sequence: TGTGCCAGCAGCGTAGGACTGGGACAGGGGGCGAGCGTGGCGAACACTGAAGCTTTCTTT. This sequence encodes CASSVGLGQGASVANTEAFF.

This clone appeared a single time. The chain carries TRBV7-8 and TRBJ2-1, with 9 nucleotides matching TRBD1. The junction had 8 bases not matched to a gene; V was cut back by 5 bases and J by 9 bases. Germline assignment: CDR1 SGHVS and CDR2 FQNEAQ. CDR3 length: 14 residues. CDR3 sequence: CASSRPGTGIEQFF. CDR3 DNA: TGTGCCAGCAGCCGTCCCGGGACAGGGATTGAGCAGTTCTTC.

CDR3 DNA: TGTGCCAGCAGCCCTCACCTGCAGGGACAGGGGAATCATGAGCAGTTCTTC. Translation gives CASSPHLQGQGNHEQFF. This chain uses TRBV14 with TRBJ2-1; 10 bases agree with TRBD1. The CDR3 spans 17 residues. V trimming: 4 bases; J trimming: 8 bases; junction bases outside the gene matches: 14. The V gene's germline CDR1 is SGHDN and CDR2 FVKESK.

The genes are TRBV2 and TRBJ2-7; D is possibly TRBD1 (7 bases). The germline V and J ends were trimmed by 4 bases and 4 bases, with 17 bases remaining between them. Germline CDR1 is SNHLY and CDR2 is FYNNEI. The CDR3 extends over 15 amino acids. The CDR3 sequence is CASSGGQGGQYEQYF. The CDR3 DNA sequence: TGTGCCAGCAGTGGGGGGCAGGGGGGTCAATACGAGCAGTACTTC. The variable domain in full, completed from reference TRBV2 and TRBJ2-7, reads EPEVTQTPSHQVTQMGQEVILRCVPISNHLYFYWYRQILGQKVEFLVSFYNNEISEKSEIFDDQFSVERPDGSNFTLKIRSTKLEDSAMYFCASSGGQGGQYEQYFGPGTRLTVT.

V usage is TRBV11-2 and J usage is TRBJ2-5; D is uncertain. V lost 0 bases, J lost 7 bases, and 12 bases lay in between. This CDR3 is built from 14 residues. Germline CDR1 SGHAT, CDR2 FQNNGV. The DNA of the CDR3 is TGTGCCAGCAGCTTAGACACCTTCGGCGGGACCCAGTACTTC. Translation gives CASSLDTFGGTQYF.

CDR3 region: CASSTLPKRNSPLHF. CDR3 sequence (DNA): TGTGCCAGCAGTACCTTACCAAAGCGGAATTCACCCCTCCACTTT. The chain combines TRBV28 with TRBJ1-6; D remains ambiguous. Germline CDR1 reads MDHEN; CDR2 reads SYDVKM. V lost 5 bases to trimming and J lost 7 bases, with 15 bases between them. The CDR3 is 15 residues long.

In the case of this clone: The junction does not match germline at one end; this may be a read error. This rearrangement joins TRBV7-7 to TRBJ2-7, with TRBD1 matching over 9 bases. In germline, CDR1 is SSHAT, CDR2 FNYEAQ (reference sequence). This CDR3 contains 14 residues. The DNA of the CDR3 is TGTGCTAGCAGCTTAGGGACAGGGCAGTACGAGCAGTACTTC. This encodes CASSLGTGQYEQYF.

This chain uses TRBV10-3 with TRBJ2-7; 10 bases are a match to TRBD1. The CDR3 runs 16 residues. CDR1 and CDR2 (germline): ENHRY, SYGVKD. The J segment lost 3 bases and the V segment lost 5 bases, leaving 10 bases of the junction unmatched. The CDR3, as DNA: TGTGCCATCAGTACAGGGGGGGACAGGGGAGGCTACGAGCAGTACTTC. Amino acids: CAISTGGDRGGYEQYF.

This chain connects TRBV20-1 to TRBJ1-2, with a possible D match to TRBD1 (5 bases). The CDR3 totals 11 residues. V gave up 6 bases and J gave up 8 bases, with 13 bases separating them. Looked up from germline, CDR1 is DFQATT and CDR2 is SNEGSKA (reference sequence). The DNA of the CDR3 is TGCAGTGCCTCTCCTGGGGGGGGCTACACCTTC. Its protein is CSASPGGGYTF.

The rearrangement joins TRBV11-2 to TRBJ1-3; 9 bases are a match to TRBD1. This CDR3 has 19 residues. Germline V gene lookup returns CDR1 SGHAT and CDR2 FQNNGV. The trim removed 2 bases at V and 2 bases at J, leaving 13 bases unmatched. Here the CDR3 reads CASSLRGRTGGVTGNTIYF. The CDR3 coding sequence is TGTGCCAGCAGCTTACGGGGAAGAACAGGGGGCGTCACTGGAAACACCATATATTTT.

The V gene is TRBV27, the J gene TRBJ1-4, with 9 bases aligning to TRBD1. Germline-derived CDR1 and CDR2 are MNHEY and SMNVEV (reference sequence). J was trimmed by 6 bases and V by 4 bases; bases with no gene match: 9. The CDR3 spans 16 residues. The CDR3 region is CASSSTRDRVHEKLFF. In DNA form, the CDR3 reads TGTGCCAGCAGTTCCACACGGGACAGGGTCCATGAAAAACTGTTTTTT.

In DNA form, the CDR3 reads TGTGCCTGGAGTACAGCTAGCAATCAGCCCCAGCATTTT. This sequence encodes CAWSTASNQPQHF. The chain joins TRBV30 to TRBJ1-5; D remains unclear. Per germline, CDR1 GTSNPN and CDR2 SVGIG (reference sequence). The V end lost 2 bases, the J end lost 0 bases, and 5 bases lay between the germline ends. The length of the CDR3 is 13 residues.

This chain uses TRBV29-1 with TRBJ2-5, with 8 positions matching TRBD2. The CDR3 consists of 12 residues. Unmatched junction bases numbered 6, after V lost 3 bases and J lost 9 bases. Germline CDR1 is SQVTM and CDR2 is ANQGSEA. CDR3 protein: CSVEERGGAQYF. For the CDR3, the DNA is TGCAGCGTTGAGGAACGGGGGGGGGCCCAGTACTTC.

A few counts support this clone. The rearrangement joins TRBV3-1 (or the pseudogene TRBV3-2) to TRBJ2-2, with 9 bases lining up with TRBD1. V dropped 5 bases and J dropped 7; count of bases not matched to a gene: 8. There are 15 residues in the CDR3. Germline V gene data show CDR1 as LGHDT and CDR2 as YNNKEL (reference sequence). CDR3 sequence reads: CASSWRGQGIGELFF. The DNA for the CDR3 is TGTGCCAGCAGCTGGCGGGGACAGGGAATCGGGGAGCTGTTTTTT.